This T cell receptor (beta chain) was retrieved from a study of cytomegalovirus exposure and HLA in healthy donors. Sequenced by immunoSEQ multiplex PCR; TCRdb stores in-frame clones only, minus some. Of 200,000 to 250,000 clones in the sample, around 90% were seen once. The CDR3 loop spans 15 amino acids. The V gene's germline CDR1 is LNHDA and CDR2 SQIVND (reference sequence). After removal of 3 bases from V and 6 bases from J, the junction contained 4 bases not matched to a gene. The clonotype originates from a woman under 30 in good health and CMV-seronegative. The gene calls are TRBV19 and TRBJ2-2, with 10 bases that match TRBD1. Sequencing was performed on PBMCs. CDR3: CASSIWTGGAGELFF. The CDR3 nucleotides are TGTGCCAGTAGTATCTGGACAGGGGGGGCCGGGGAGCTGTTTTTT.